The 6 T cell receptor beta chains reported below all come from one sample, sequenced in a study of T cells in Graves' hyperthyroidism and ophthalmopathy. Authors of the study amplified TCR beta CDR3 regions from RNA transcripts. HTBI primers were used for first-round RT-PCR of the TCR CDR3. Via MiXCR, TCRdb re-called the multiplex PCR reads, giving one row per CDR3 protein. The sample has hundreds of thousands of distinct CDR3 sequences, about 14% seen once. Sequenced input: blood. Receptors were obtained from a woman between 35 and 50 years old with Graves' ophthalmopathy.

This clonotype was picked up many times. This chain uses TRBV20-1 with TRBJ1-2; 9 nucleotides line up with TRBD1. The CDR3 is made up of 13 amino acids. CDR1 is DFQATT and CDR2 is SNEGSKA in the germline V gene (reference sequence). Germline trimming cut 0 bases from V and 8 bases from J; bases unmatched to any gene: 4. The CDR3 loop reads CSAREQGAQGYTF. The CDR3 nucleotides read TGCAGTGCTAGAGAACAGGGGGCGCAAGGCTACACCTTC.

This clonotype appeared many times. This chain connects TRBV28 to TRBJ1-1; 10 nucleotides line up with TRBD1. CDR3 length: 17 residues. Germline V gives CDR1 MDHEN, CDR2 SYDVKM. V lost 6 bases and J lost 7; bases outside the gene matches: 17. The CDR3 spells CASRRSTGTGDGGEAFF. DNA for the CDR3: TGTGCCAGCAGACGCTCTACCGGGACAGGGGATGGCGGTGAAGCTTTCTTT.

The rearrangement joins TRBV30 to TRBJ1-2; D not certain. The CDR3 sequence is 13 residues long. V lost 4 bases to trimming and J lost 4 bases, with 13 bases between them. The germline V gene has CDR1 GTSNPN and CDR2 SVGIG (reference sequence). The CDR3 coding sequence is TGTGCCTGGACTGGGCAGGCCATCTATGGCTACACCTTC. It translates to CAWTGQAIYGYTF.

This clonotype was detected ten times or more. This rearrangement joins TRBV6-5 to TRBJ1-5; D gene uncertain. Germline V gene sequence: CDR1 MNHEY, CDR2 SVGAGI. The V and J ends lost 4 bases and 6 bases respectively, with 13 bases between them. This CDR3 has 14 amino acids. The CDR3 is CASSSAVRSQPQHF. The CDR3 DNA reads TGTGCCAGCAGTTCCGCAGTTCGAAGTCAGCCCCAGCATTTT.

The chain recombines TRBV11-2 with TRBJ2-5; D perhaps matches TRBD2 (6 bases). CDR3 length: 14 residues. Trimming cost V 5 bases and J 5 bases, with 15 bases left between them. Germline CDR1 reads SGHAT; CDR2 reads FQNNGV. CDR3 loop: CASSRGPGRETQYF. The CDR3 DNA is TGTGCCAGCAGCCGGGGCCCAGGGAGGGAGACCCAGTACTTC.

This clonotype was detected only a few times. A much larger clone lies one base from this, so it may be a read error. Because it lacks the conserved phenylalanine or tryptophan at the end, this CDR3 is likely a read error. The chain couples TRBV20-1 to TRBJ2-7, with D maybe TRBD2 (6 bases). V dropped 3 bases and J dropped 4 bases, with 13 bases sitting between them. The germline gives CDR1 DFQATT, CDR2 SNEGSKA (reference sequence). The CDR3 is made up of 13 amino acids. In DNA form, the CDR3 reads TGCAGTGCTAGGGACTACCCGGGGTACGAGCAGTACTCC. Translated: CSARDYPGYEQYS.